Below are 23 T cell receptor beta chains sequenced from a single sample in a study of cytomegalovirus exposure and HLA in healthy donors. A multiplex PCR was run with 60 Vbeta primers and 13 Jbeta primers. Libraries were prepared by immunoSEQ multiplex PCR; TCRdb keeps only in-frame clonotypes and omits some of them. This sample has 100,000 to 130,000 clones, with 70% to 80% found just once. Sequencing used PBMCs. The receptor source for this set is a man aged 18-30 years in good health and CMV-seronegative.

The rearrangement links TRBV4-2 to TRBJ2-7; the D gene is possibly TRBD2 (6 bases). Germline V gene data show CDR1 as LGHNA and CDR2 as YNFKEQ. The V end was cut by 0 bases, the J end by 3 bases, with 18 bases between. This CDR3 spans 17 amino acids. The CDR3 sequence: CASSQEVASSVGYEQYF. CDR3 DNA sequence: TGTGCCAGCAGCCAAGAGGTTGCTTCTAGCGTCGGCTACGAGCAGTACTTC.

The chain uses TRBV5-5 and TRBJ2-7, with 7 bases aligning to TRBD1. Germline V gene lookup returns CDR1 SGHKS and CDR2 YYEKEE (reference sequence). This CDR3 contains 16 residues. V was pared by 0 bases and J by 5 bases, with 11 bases of the junction left unmatched. The chain's CDR3 is CASSLVPGTAYNEQYF. CDR3 nucleotides: TGTGCCAGCAGCTTGGTTCCCGGGACAGCCTACAACGAGCAGTACTTC.

V and J are TRBV7-2 and TRBJ2-7; tentative D call: TRBD1 (5 bases). Germline V gives CDR1 SGHTA, CDR2 FQGNSA. This CDR3 is 16 amino acids long. The V gene lost 3 bases and the J gene lost 2 bases, with 17 bases spanning the gap. The CDR3 spells CASSLRGQTLTYEQYF. In DNA, the CDR3 is TGTGCCAGCAGCTTGCGAGGACAAACCCTCACCTACGAGCAGTACTTC.

The J gene is TRBJ2-7, the V gene TRBV28; TRBD1 matches at 8 bases. CDR1 MDHEN and CDR2 SYDVKM come from the germline V gene. This CDR3 has 15 amino acids. The trim removed 1 base at V and 5 bases at J, leaving 7 bases unmatched. The CDR3 loop is CASSLSGQGNDEQYF. CDR3 nucleotide sequence: TGTGCCAGCAGTTTATCCGGACAGGGTAACGACGAGCAGTACTTC.

This clone has at least ten counts. V gene TRBV5-1 combines with J gene TRBJ1-1; D remains ambiguous. Deletions cut 1 base from V and 0 bases from J, with 7 bases between. The CDR3 is made up of 14 amino acids. Germline V gene sequence: CDR1 SGHRS, CDR2 YFSETQ. This chain's CDR3 is CASSLTQVNTEAFF. CDR3 DNA sequence: TGCGCCAGCAGCTTGACTCAAGTGAACACTGAAGCTTTCTTT.

In the case of this clone: The sample carries other DNA sequences with the same CDR3. The chain employs TRBV9 and TRBJ2-5; 8 nucleotides align to TRBD1. Per the germline V gene, CDR1 is SGDLS and CDR2 is YYNGEE. This CDR3 has 14 residues. V lost 3 bases to trimming and J lost 1 base; unmatched junction nucleotides: 2. CDR3 bases: TGTGCCAGCAGCGGAGGACAGGGCCAAGAGACCCAGTACTTC. Translation: CASSGGQGQETQYF. The full variable domain, with the rest looked up from reference TRBV9 and TRBJ2-5, is DSGVTQTPKHLITATGQRVTLRCSPRSGDLSVYWYQQSLDQGLQFLIQYYNGEERAKGNILERFSAQQFPDLHSELNLSSLELGDSALYFCASSGGQGQETQYFGPGTRLLVL.

The chain combines TRBV4-3 with TRBJ1-1, with 10 bases lining up with TRBD1. Germline V lookup: CDR1 LGHNA, CDR2 YSLEER. V was pared by 0 bases and J by 4 bases, with 11 bases of the junction left unmatched. CDR3 size: 18 residues. The DNA of the CDR3 is TGCGCCAGCAGCCAAGATGGAGACAGGGGGCTGGGGGTCACTGAAGCTTTCTTT. It encodes CASSQDGDRGLGVTEAFF.

The V call is TRBV4-3, the J call TRBJ2-2, with TRBD2 matching over 10 bases. Per the germline V gene, CDR1 is LGHNA and CDR2 is YSLEER. The junction had 5 bases not matched to a gene; V was cut back by 4 bases and J by 3 bases. The CDR3 loop spans 16 amino acids. CDR3 loop: CASSPQRGGYTGELFF. CDR3 DNA sequence: TGCGCCAGCAGCCCGCAGCGGGGGGGGTACACCGGGGAGCTGTTTTTT.

The chain employs TRBV27 and TRBJ2-5; 7 positions agree with TRBD1. The CDR3 has 14 amino acids. In germline, CDR1 is MNHEY, CDR2 SMNVEV (reference sequence). V shed 5 bases and J 4 bases; nucleotides not matched to a gene: 7. The DNA of the CDR3 is TGTGCCAGCAGTAGGACAGGAGGATTAGAGACCCAGTACTTC. It codes for CASSRTGGLETQYF.

The chain couples TRBV6-1 to TRBJ2-5, with 10 bases matching TRBD1. With 3 bases clipped from V and 7 bases from J, the junction kept 5 bases outside the gene matches. The CDR3 covers 14 residues. CDR1 and CDR2 (germline): MNHNS, SASEGT. CDR3 loop: CASSDQGQGGTQYF. CDR3 bases: TGTGCCAGCAGTGACCAAGGACAGGGGGGGACCCAGTACTTC.

The rearrangement joins TRBV9 to TRBJ1-5; possible D gene TRBD1, 6 bases. Trimming removed 0 bases from V and 3 bases from J, with 10 bases in between. The CDR3 extends over 15 amino acids. Germline V gene lookup returns CDR1 SGDLS and CDR2 YYNGEE. CDR3 coding DNA: TGTGCCAGCAGCGTAGCGGCAGGGGACAATCAGCCCCAGCATTTT. Protein product: CASSVAAGDNQPQHF.

The sample holds a few counts of this clone. The J gene is TRBJ2-7, the V gene TRBV4-3, with TRBD2 identical over 13 bases. There are 16 residues in the CDR3. The J segment lost 7 bases and the V segment lost 1 base, leaving 7 bases of the junction unmatched. Germline lookup yields CDR1 LGHNA and CDR2 YSLEER. The CDR3 here is CASSQAPGLAGKEQYF. The DNA of the CDR3 is TGCGCCAGCAGCCAAGCCCCGGGACTAGCGGGGAAAGAGCAGTACTTC.

The rearrangement links TRBV5-4 to TRBJ2-4; 7 bases agree with TRBD2. Losses at the gene ends were 3 bases for V and 8 bases for J; bases not matched to a gene: 8. CDR1 is SGHNT and CDR2 is YYREEE in the germline V gene (reference sequence). There are 14 residues in the CDR3. In nucleotides, the CDR3 is TGTGCCAGCAGCTGGGTTGGGGGAGGGGACATTCAGTACTTC. It encodes CASSWVGGGDIQYF. Together with reference TRBV5-4 and TRBJ2-4, the CDR3 gives the full variable domain: ETGVTQSPTHLIKTRGQQVTLRCSSQSGHNTVSWYQQALGQGPQFIFQYYREEENGRGNFPPRFSGLQFPNYSSELNVNALELDDSALYLCASSWVGGGDIQYFGAGTRLSVL.

This sequence joins TRBV2 and TRBJ2-7; 8 bases agree with TRBD2. V lost 4 bases, J lost 5 bases, and 10 bases stayed unmatched. CDR1 is SNHLY and CDR2 is FYNNEI in the germline V gene. The CDR3 spans 15 residues. CDR3: CASSGWGTSGDEQYF. The CDR3 nucleotides read TGTGCCAGCAGTGGATGGGGAACTAGCGGCGACGAGCAGTACTTC.

This clone was found once. The chain joins TRBV2 to TRBJ2-5; D possibly corresponds to TRBD2 (6 bases). This CDR3 spans 9 amino acids. The germline V and J ends were trimmed by 11 bases and 10 bases, with 11 bases remaining between them. Germline CDR1 is SNHLY and CDR2 is FYNNEI. CDR3 sequence (DNA): TGTGCCGTGGGGGGAAACCAGTACTTC. This translates into CAVGGNQYF.

The rearrangement links TRBV6-6 to TRBJ2-1, with D possibly TRBD2 on 6 matching bases. The CDR3 runs to 13 residues. Trimming cost V 5 bases and J 7 bases, with 12 bases left between them. Germline CDR1 is MNHNY and CDR2 is SVGAGI (reference sequence). In nucleotides, the CDR3 is TGTGCCAGCAGTCCCCGCGGGACTAATGAGCAGTTCTTC. Translating it yields CASSPRGTNEQFF.

J is TRBJ1-2 and V is TRBV4-1; D is perhaps TRBD1 (5 bases). V lost 0 bases and J lost 0, with 8 bases in between. This CDR3 has 15 residues. Germline CDR1 and CDR2: MGHRA and YSYEKL. CDR3 sequence reads: CASSQETGANYGYTF. In DNA form, the CDR3 reads TGCGCCAGCAGCCAAGAAACAGGAGCTAACTATGGCTACACCTTC.

The rearrangement uses TRBV27 and TRBJ1-5; D may be TRBD1 (5 bases). The CDR3 contains 14 residues. Germline CDR1 MNHEY, CDR2 SMNVEV (reference sequence). V was shortened by 4 bases and J by 3 bases, with 10 bases between the two germline ends. The chain's CDR3 is CASSSRQNNQPQHF. The CDR3 DNA is TGTGCCAGCAGTTCTAGACAGAACAATCAGCCCCAGCATTTT.

This clone was seen a handful of times. The genes are TRBV11-3 and TRBJ2-2; TRBD2 matches at 8 bases. There are 15 residues in the CDR3. Germline V CDR1 and CDR2: SGHNT, YENEEA. V lost 5 bases and J lost 4; bases outside the gene matches: 6. The CDR3 DNA reads as TGTGCCAGCAGCGCCTTCGGGGGGGGCACCGGGGAGCTGTTTTTT. It encodes CASSAFGGGTGELFF.

As concerns this clone: At one boundary the junction diverges from the germline segment, which might be a read error. V and J are TRBV7-7 and TRBJ2-3, with D tentatively TRBD2 (5 bases). Germline V lookup: CDR1 SSHAT, CDR2 FNYEAQ (reference sequence). CDR3 length: 15 amino acids. The CDR3, as DNA: TGTGCTAGCAGCTTAGGTGATAGCGCGGAAGATACGCAGTATTTT. It yields the protein CASSLGDSAEDTQYF.

This clone has only one observation. This chain connects TRBV10-3 to TRBJ2-1; no reliable D call. Between the trimmed V and J ends, which lost 2 bases and 2 bases, there was a span of 4 bases. Germline V gene data show CDR1 as ENHRY and CDR2 as SYGVKD. The CDR3 length is 13 residues. CDR3 sequence reads: CAISEPTYNEQFF. The CDR3 DNA sequence: TGTGCCATCAGTGAGCCCACCTACAATGAGCAGTTCTTC.

This clone showed up just a few times. This sequence joins TRBV5-6 and TRBJ1-1, with D hard to call. V lost 4 bases and J 13 bases, leaving 20 bases between the germline ends. In germline, CDR1 is SGHDT, CDR2 YYEEEE. The CDR3 consists of 13 residues. CDR3 loop: CASSARGTLLCFF. In nucleotides, the CDR3 is TGTGCCAGCAGCGCCCGCGGCACCCTCCTTTGTTTCTTT.

Regarding this clone: The junction departs from the called germline gene at one end, perhaps through a read error. The CDR3, as DNA: TGTTCCAGCAGCTTAGAGCAGGCCGGGGAGCTGTTTTTT. As protein: CSSSLEQAGELFF. The chain uses TRBV7-9 and TRBJ2-2; D uncertain. This CDR3 spans 13 amino acids. Germline CDR1 SEHNR, CDR2 FQNEAQ (reference sequence).